This record looks at one TCR beta chain sequence and its context. This sample stems from a study of blood T cell repertoires in COVID-19. About the study: Donors in the United States, Italy and Spain gave samples during acute or convalescent COVID-19.

V shed 0 bases and J shed 8 bases, with 17 bases lying between them. Germline V lookup: CDR1 SGHNT, CDR2 YYREEE (reference sequence). This CDR3 has 15 residues. TCRdb keeps only in-frame clones here, not all; method: immunoSEQ multiplex PCR. The repertoire consists of fewer than 250,000 clones, with more than 80% occurring once and the leading ten covering around 5.9%. The sequenced sample consisted of peripheral blood. This TCR was sampled from a human donor in a cohort sampled during active COVID-19. The chain carries TRBV5-4 and TRBJ1-2; TRBD1 might be the D (5 bases). The CDR3 nucleotides read TGTGCCAGCAGCTTGGAATTCCCCGGGGGTGACGGCTACACCTTC. This encodes CASSLEFPGGDGYTF. Full variable domain (rest looked up from reference TRBV5-4 and TRBJ1-2): ETGVTQSPTHLIKTRGQQVTLRCSSQSGHNTVSWYQQALGQGPQFIFQYYREEENGRGNFPPRFSGLQFPNYSSELNVNALELDDSALYLCASSLEFPGGDGYTFGSGTRLTVV.